This TCR beta chain was retrieved from a study of CD8 T cells in Susac syndrome. Study-wide results and limits: The study recognized that its TCR sequencing and HLA analysis covered a relatively small number of individuals.

Roughly 0.45 to 1 ug RNA was reverse transcribed with random hexamers. The TCR beta CDR3 was amplified by immunoSEQ multiplex PCR across 54 Vbeta, 13 Jbeta. TCRdb processed the immunoSEQ multiplex PCR reads anew with MiXCR; each CDR3 protein has one entry. The sample holds around 200,000 distinct CDR3 sequences, 95% seen once. V was trimmed by 4 bases and J by 0 bases, leaving 9 bases between them. The CDR3 contains 14 residues. On this clonotype: Antigen unknown.

Those who served as multiple sclerosis controls were treatment-naive patients with stable or active relapsing-remitting disease. TEMRA cells underwent FACS enrichment and CD8+ and CD4+ T cells underwent negative isolation. Sample: CD4+ T cells from PBMCs. The TCR was taken from a human donor with multiple sclerosis. V usage is TRBV12-3 or TRBV12-4 and J usage is TRBJ2-5; D perhaps matches TRBD1 (6 bases). The CDR3 sequence is CASSSRGYQETQYF. The CDR3 DNA reads TGTGCCAGCAGTTCCAGGGGCTACCAAGAGACCCAGTACTTC.